The table lists the clone carrying this T cell receptor beta chain with a few counts. The antigen is unknown. Relying on iRepertoire HTBI primers and Arm-PCR of CDR3 regions, the team built TCR beta libraries. TCRdb processed the multiplex PCR reads anew with MiXCR; each CDR3 protein has one entry. The data show roughly 300,000 distinct CDR3 sequences, about 20% seen once. This entry comes from a study of regulatory T cells in long-lasting Graves disease. V was pared by 8 bases and J by 1 base, with 12 bases between. The CDR3 is 14 residues long. The time point here: persistent/refractory GD, antithyroid drugs over 5 years with positive TRAb. RNA from PBMCs was the source of the TCR library. Per American Thyroid Association guidelines, Graves' disease was diagnosed. Study conclusions and caveats: It was in persistent disease that TRBV28, TRBJ1-2 and TRBJ2-5 were favored.

This TCR derives from a female donor with Graves disease. The material sequenced was peripheral blood mononuclear cells (PBMCs), taken when the disease was refractory, from a patient treated with antithyroid drugs. The chain uses TRBV12-3 or TRBV12-4 and TRBJ2-1, with D perhaps TRBD2 (6 bases). CDR3 nucleotide sequence: TGTGCCAGCCTCCCGGGGGTATCCTACAATGAGCAGTTCTTC. Protein: CASLPGVSYNEQFF.